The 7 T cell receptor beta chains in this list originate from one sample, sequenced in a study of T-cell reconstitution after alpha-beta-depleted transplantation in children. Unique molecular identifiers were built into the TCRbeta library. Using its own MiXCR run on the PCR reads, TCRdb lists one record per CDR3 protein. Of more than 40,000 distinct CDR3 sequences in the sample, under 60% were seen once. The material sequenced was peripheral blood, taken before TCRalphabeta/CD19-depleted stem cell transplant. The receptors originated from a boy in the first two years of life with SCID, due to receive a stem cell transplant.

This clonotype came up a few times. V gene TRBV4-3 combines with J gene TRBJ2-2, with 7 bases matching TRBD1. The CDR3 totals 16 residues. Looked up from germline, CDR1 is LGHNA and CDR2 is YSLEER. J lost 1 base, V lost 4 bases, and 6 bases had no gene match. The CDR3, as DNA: TGCGCCAGCAGCCGACAGGGTTCCCTGAACACCGGGGAGCTGTTTTTT. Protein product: CASSRQGSLNTGELFF.

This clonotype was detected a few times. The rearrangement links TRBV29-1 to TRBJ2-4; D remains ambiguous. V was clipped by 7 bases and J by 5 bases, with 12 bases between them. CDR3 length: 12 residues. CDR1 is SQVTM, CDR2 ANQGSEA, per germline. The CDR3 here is CSAKGPENIQYF. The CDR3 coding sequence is TGCAGCGCCAAGGGTCCCGAAAACATTCAGTACTTC. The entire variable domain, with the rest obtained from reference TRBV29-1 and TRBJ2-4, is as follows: SAVISQKPSRDICQRGTSLTIQCQVDSQVTMMFWYRQQPGQSLTLIATANQGSEATYESGFVIDKFPISRPNLTFSTLTVSNMSPEDSSIYLCSAKGPENIQYFGAGTRLSVL.

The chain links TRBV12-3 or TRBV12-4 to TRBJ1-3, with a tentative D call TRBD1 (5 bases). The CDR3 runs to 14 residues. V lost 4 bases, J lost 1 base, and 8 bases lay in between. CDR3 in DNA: TGTGCCAGCAGTTCGACAGAGTCTGGAAACACCATATATTTT. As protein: CASSSTESGNTIYF.

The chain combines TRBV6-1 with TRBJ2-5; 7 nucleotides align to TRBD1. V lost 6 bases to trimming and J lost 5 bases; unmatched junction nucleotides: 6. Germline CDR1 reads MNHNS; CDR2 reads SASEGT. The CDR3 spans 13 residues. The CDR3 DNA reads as TGTGCCAGCAGGCCAGGGGGTACCGAGACCCAGTACTTC. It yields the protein CASRPGGTETQYF.

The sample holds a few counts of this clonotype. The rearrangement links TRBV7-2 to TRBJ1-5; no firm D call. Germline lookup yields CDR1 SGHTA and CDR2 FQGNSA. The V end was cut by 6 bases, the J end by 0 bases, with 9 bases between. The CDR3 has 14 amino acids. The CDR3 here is CASSPNLSNQPQHF. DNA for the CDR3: TGTGCCAGCAGTCCTAACCTTAGCAATCAGCCCCAGCATTTT.

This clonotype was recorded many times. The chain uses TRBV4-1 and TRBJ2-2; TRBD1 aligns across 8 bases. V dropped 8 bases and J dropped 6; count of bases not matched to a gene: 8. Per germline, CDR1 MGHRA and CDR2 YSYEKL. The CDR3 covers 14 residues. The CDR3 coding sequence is TGCGCCAGCTCGATGGACAGGGCCCCCGGGGAGCTGTTTTTT. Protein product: CASSMDRAPGELFF.

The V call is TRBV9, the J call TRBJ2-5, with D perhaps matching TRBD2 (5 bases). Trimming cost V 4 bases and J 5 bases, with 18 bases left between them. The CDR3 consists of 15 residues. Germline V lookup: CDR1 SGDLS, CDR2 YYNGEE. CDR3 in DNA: TGTGCCAGCAGCCTAATCGGGCTAGCTGCCGAGACCCAGTACTTC. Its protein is CASSLIGLAAETQYF. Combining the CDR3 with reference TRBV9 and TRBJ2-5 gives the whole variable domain DSGVTQTPKHLITATGQRVTLRCSPRSGDLSVYWYQQSLDQGLQFLIQYYNGEERAKGNILERFSAQQFPDLHSELNLSSLELGDSALYFCASSLIGLAAETQYFGPGTRLLVL.